The source of this TCR beta chain is a study of beta chain features in type 1 diabetes. Expressed TCRB transcripts were sequenced because the entire RNA isolate underwent reverse transcription. Libraries were prepared by immunoSEQ multiplex PCR; TCRdb keeps only in-frame clonotypes and omits some of them. This table has around 240,000 clones, roughly 16% appearing once. Study results and caveats: Sequencing of cDNA might inflate the share of cells that strongly express TCR. Shorter templates might be favored by PCR, equally in patients and controls. Shorter TCRB CDR3s, moderately but significantly so, were found in Type 1 diabetes patients in all four CD4+ subsets.

With regard to this clone: Its antigen is currently unknown.

The ends were cut back, 3 bases at V and 0 bases at J, with 6 bases in the middle. Germline CDR1 is MDHEN and CDR2 is SYDVKM. The CDR3 totals 14 residues. The chain employs TRBV28 and TRBJ2-4; D is unclear. The specimen was naive CD4+ T cells from blood. The clonotype comes from a man between 25 and 39 years old with type 1 diabetes. DNA for the CDR3: TGTGCCAGCAGTTTGACATTAGCCAAAAACATTCAGTACTTC. This translates into CASSLTLAKNIQYF. Combining the CDR3 with reference TRBV28 and TRBJ2-4 gives the whole variable domain DVKVTQSSRYLVKRTGEKVFLECVQDMDHENMFWYRQDPGLGLRLIYFSYDVKMKEKGDIPEGYSVSREKKERFSLILESASTNQTSMYLCASSLTLAKNIQYFGAGTRLSVL.